This is a list of T cell receptor beta chains from one sample in a study of graft-versus-host responses after intestinal transplantation. Clones were read by immunoSEQ multiplex PCR, and TCRdb kept only the in-frame ones, dropping some. The profile shows roughly 92,000 clones, about 88% of them singletons. These receptors lack a known antigen. The specimen comprised unstimulated CD4+ T cells sorted from spleen or lymph node cells, sampled before transplant. The receptors were gathered from a human donor who was the organ donor for an intestinal transplant. CDR3s include the opening cysteine and the closing phenylalanine or tryptophan. A D gene is named only where the DNA matches it firmly. Only part of the rows carry a size: once, few, many, or a class if the clone is expanded.

v_call: TRBV5-5
d_call: NA
clone_size: once
cdr3_length: 16
j_call: TRBJ1-6
cdr3_nt: TGTGCCAGCAGATTAACAGGGATATCCTATAATTCACCCCTCCACTTT
cdr3_aa: CASRLTGISYNSPLHF

v_call: TRBV6-1
d_call: TRBD2
clone_size: NA
cdr3_length: 15
j_call: TRBJ2-1
cdr3_nt: TGTGCCAGCAGCCGCCGGACTAGCGCGGAGAATGAGCAGTTCTTC
cdr3_aa: CASSRRTSAENEQFF

v_call: TRBV20-1
d_call: NA
clone_size: NA
cdr3_length: 11
j_call: TRBJ1-2
cdr3_nt: TGCAGTACCGACAGTGGCTATGGCTACACCTTC
cdr3_aa: CSTDSGYGYTF

v_call: TRBV9
d_call: TRBD2
clone_size: few
cdr3_length: 17
j_call: TRBJ2-3
cdr3_nt: TGTGCCAGCAGCGCCTTCGGCGGGCGGGGGGCCACAGATACGCAGTATTTT
cdr3_aa: CASSAFGGRGATDTQYF

v_call: TRBV9
d_call: NA
clone_size: NA
cdr3_length: 14
j_call: TRBJ2-2
cdr3_nt: TGTGCCAGCAGCGTAGATCCGTTCACCGGGGAGCTGTTTTTT
cdr3_aa: CASSVDPFTGELFF

v_call: TRBV5-1
d_call: NA
clone_size: once
cdr3_length: 16
j_call: TRBJ1-4
cdr3_nt: TGCGCCAGCAGCCCGGGATTCAGCCCAACTAATGAAAAACTGTTTTTT
cdr3_aa: CASSPGFSPTNEKLFF

v_call: TRBV5-6
d_call: NA
clone_size: NA
cdr3_length: 15
j_call: TRBJ1-2
cdr3_nt: TGTGCCAGCAGCCCCGCCCCGACCGGGTGGTATGGCTACACCTTC
cdr3_aa: CASSPAPTGWYGYTF

v_call: TRBV6-7
d_call: TRBD1
clone_size: NA
cdr3_length: 13
j_call: TRBJ2-5
cdr3_nt: TGTGCCAGGTCCGGGACAGGGCCGGAGACCCAGTACTTC
cdr3_aa: CARSGTGPETQYF

v_call: TRBV7-2
d_call: TRBD1
clone_size: NA
cdr3_length: 14
j_call: TRBJ1-1
cdr3_nt: TGTGCCAGCAGCTCACAGGGGGGGATTGCCCCCGCTTTCTTT
cdr3_aa: CASSSQGGIAPAFF

v_call: TRBV10-3
d_call: NA
clone_size: NA
cdr3_length: 12
j_call: TRBJ1-5
cdr3_nt: TGTGCCATCAGTGCGGGCAATCAGCCCCAGCATTTT
cdr3_aa: CAISAGNQPQHF

v_call: TRBV9
d_call: NA
clone_size: NA
cdr3_length: 16
j_call: TRBJ2-7
cdr3_nt: TGTGCCAGCAGCGTCGCAGGATCCTCCAGCTCCTACGAGCAGTACTTC
cdr3_aa: CASSVAGSSSSYEQYF

v_call: TRBV15
d_call: TRBD2
clone_size: NA
cdr3_length: 17
j_call: TRBJ2-3
cdr3_nt: TGTGCCACCAGCAGAGGGGTGACTAGCGGGGGCACAGATACGCAGTATTTT
cdr3_aa: CATSRGVTSGGTDTQYF

v_call: TRBV19
d_call: NA
clone_size: NA
cdr3_length: 13
j_call: TRBJ1-5
cdr3_nt: TGTGCCAGTAGTCAAGGGAGGGATCAGCCCCAGCATTTT
cdr3_aa: CASSQGRDQPQHF

v_call: TRBV19
d_call: NA
clone_size: NA
cdr3_length: 15
j_call: TRBJ2-1
cdr3_nt: TGTGCCAGTAGTATAGGTACAGGTAGGAACAATGAGCAGTTCTTC
cdr3_aa: CASSIGTGRNNEQFF

v_call: TRBV5-4
d_call: NA
clone_size: NA
cdr3_length: 15
j_call: TRBJ1-1
cdr3_nt: TGTGCCAGCAGCTCAAGACAGCAGATGAACACTGAAGCTTTCTTT
cdr3_aa: CASSSRQQMNTEAFF

v_call: TRBV7-9
d_call: NA
clone_size: NA
cdr3_length: 17
j_call: TRBJ1-4
cdr3_nt: TGTGCCAGCAGCCCAGTCGGGCGGGGTCCCGGGAATGAAAAACTGTTTTTT
cdr3_aa: CASSPVGRGPGNEKLFF